One T cell receptor beta chain is described in this entry. In the original analysis: Estimation of nucleated cell counts relied on the amplification of reference gene primers. Using immunoSEQ multiplex PCR, the repertoire was profiled, and TCRdb retains in-frame clones only, with some absent. The V and J calls and clone size were taken over from that table, and D and trimming were inferred from the DNA. This table holds about 50,000 clones, roughly 90% found once. The record originates from a study of blood T cell repertoires in COVID-19. Looking at the study overall: Researchers got acute and convalescent COVID-19 samples from the United States, Italy and Spain. PBMCs, B-cell-depleted T cells, or T cells provided the cDNA or gDNA that made up the material.

V was cut by 6 bases and J by 6 bases, with 12 bases left in between. The CDR3 runs to 14 residues. Per germline, CDR1 MNHEY and CDR2 SVGEGT. J is TRBJ1-6 and V is TRBV6-2 or TRBV6-3, with D perhaps matching TRBD1 (5 bases). Sequences were obtained from peripheral blood. The clonotype comes from a human donor in a cohort sampled during active COVID-19. CDR3 residues: CASSPTGLNSPLHF. DNA for the CDR3: TGTGCCAGCAGCCCAACAGGTCTTAATTCACCCCTCCACTTT.